The present T cell receptor beta chain was sequenced within a study of T cells in Graves' hyperthyroidism and ophthalmopathy. General study points: Blood also showed most of the thyroid clonotypes that were expanded above 0.001. Ophthalmopathy and stable hyperthyroidism were separated by a 13 V-J model.

Template material for amplifying TCR beta CDR3 regions consisted of RNA transcripts. The HTBI set primed first-round TCR CDR3 RT-PCR. Using its own MiXCR run on the multiplex PCR reads, TCRdb lists one record per CDR3 protein. Counted here are over 300,000 distinct CDR3 sequences, roughly 15% occurring once; the ten biggest clones make up 34%. Enrolled ophthalmopathy patients presented with a Clinical Activity Score of at least 3, a NOSPECS grade of at least 4, and disease duration under 3 months. Clinical symptoms, serum thyroxine and TRAb, thyroid ultrasound and orbital computed tomography together formed the diagnostic basis. On this clonotype: What it binds is unknown.

V was shortened by 6 bases and J by 4 bases, with 19 bases between the two germline ends. This CDR3 has 15 residues. CDR1 and CDR2 from the germline V gene are SNHLY and FYNNEI. The sequence was collected from a woman aged 40 to 50 with Graves' ophthalmopathy. The chain couples TRBV2 to TRBJ2-7; possible D gene TRBD2, 6 bases. Specimen: blood. The CDR3 nucleotides read TGTGCCAGCAGAATTATAGACATCGCGGGGTACGAGCAGTACTTC. Encoded protein: CASRIIDIAGYEQYF.